This T cell receptor (beta chain) was documented in a study of cytomegalovirus exposure and HLA in healthy donors. Study overall: An early release of data contained about 85 million unique TCRs, which came from HLA-typed donors. Findings and limits, study-wide: Across donors, presence/absence analyses took sequencing depth to be roughly uniform. Later on, a genetic analysis was performed. It linked a missense variant in DCLRE1C with V- and J-gene trimming of TCR beta. According to the study, around 160 TCR beta chains were cytomegalovirus-associated.

Vbeta (60) and Jbeta (13) primers were used in the PCR. Using immunoSEQ multiplex PCR, the repertoire was profiled, and TCRdb retains in-frame clones only, with some absent. The sample lists 210,000 or so clones, over 60% occurring once. This clone was counted between two and nine times. What it binds is not known. Trimming removed 0 bases from V and 4 bases from J; junction bases left unmatched: 4. CDR1 and CDR2 (germline): MDHEN, SYDVKM. The CDR3 totals 16 residues. Sequenced sample: PBMCs. The J gene is TRBJ2-1, the V gene TRBV28, with TRBD2 identical over 9 bases. This clonotype originated in a man aged 18 to 29 in good health and CMV-seronegative. The CDR3 region is CASSLWTSGTYNEQFF. The CDR3 coding sequence is TGTGCCAGCAGTTTATGGACTAGCGGAACATACAATGAGCAGTTCTTC.